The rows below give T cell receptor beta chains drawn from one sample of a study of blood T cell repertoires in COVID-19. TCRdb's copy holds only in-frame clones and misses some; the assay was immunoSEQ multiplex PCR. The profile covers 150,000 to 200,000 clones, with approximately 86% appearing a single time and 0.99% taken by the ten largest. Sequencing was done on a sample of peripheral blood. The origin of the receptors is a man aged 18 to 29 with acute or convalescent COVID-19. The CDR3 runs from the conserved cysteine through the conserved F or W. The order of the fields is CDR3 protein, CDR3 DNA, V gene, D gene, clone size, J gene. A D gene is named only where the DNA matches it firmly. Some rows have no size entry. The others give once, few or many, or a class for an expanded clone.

CDR3aa: CSVERKKGVDYEQYF
CDR3nt: TGCAGCGTCGAACGAAAGAAGGGGGTTGACTACGAGCAGTACTTC
v_gene: TRBV29-1
d_gene: .
abundance: .
j_gene: TRBJ2-7

CDR3aa: CASSSRILAREKLFF
CDR3nt: TGTGCCAGCAGCTCACGTATTCTTGCCCGGGAAAAACTGTTTTTT
v_gene: TRBV5-4
d_gene: .
abundance: .
j_gene: TRBJ1-4

CDR3aa: CAISEPGGNTIYF
CDR3nt: TGTGCCATCAGTGAGCCAGGGGGAAACACCATATATTTT
v_gene: TRBV10-3
d_gene: .
abundance: .
j_gene: TRBJ1-3

CDR3aa: CASSPLTGSGNTIYF
CDR3nt: TGTGCCAGCAGCCCCCTGACAGGGTCTGGAAACACCATATATTTT
v_gene: TRBV7-2
d_gene: TRBD1
abundance: .
j_gene: TRBJ1-3

CDR3aa: CASSQGGTRFEKLFF
CDR3nt: TGTGCCAGCAGCCAAGGTGGGACTCGGTTCGAAAAACTGTTTTTT
v_gene: TRBV4-2
d_gene: .
abundance: .
j_gene: TRBJ1-4

CDR3aa: CASSLEHRGQETQYF
CDR3nt: TGCGCCAGCAGCTTGGAGCACAGGGGGCAAGAGACCCAGTACTTC
v_gene: TRBV5-1
d_gene: TRBD1
abundance: .
j_gene: TRBJ2-5

CDR3aa: CATSRDQVHGNTIYF
CDR3nt: TGTGCCACCAGCAGAGATCAGGTCCATGGAAACACCATATATTTT
v_gene: TRBV15
d_gene: .
abundance: many
j_gene: TRBJ1-3

CDR3aa: CASSVGQGQYGYTF
CDR3nt: TGTGCCAGCAGCGTAGGGCAGGGCCAGTATGGCTACACCTTC
v_gene: TRBV9
d_gene: .
abundance: .
j_gene: TRBJ1-2

CDR3aa: CASSEGPGTPYEQYF
CDR3nt: TGTGCCAGCAGTGAAGGGCCGGGAACCCCCTACGAGCAGTACTTC
v_gene: TRBV6-1
d_gene: .
abundance: .
j_gene: TRBJ2-7

CDR3aa: CASSYPGRGNNSPLHF
CDR3nt: TGTGCCAGCAGTTACCCGGGCAGGGGTAATAATTCACCCCTCCACTTT
v_gene: TRBV6-6
d_gene: .
abundance: .
j_gene: TRBJ1-6

CDR3aa: CASSVNRGDNYGYTF
CDR3nt: TGTGCCAGCAGTGTTAACAGGGGGGATAACTATGGCTACACCTTC
v_gene: TRBV25-1
d_gene: TRBD1
abundance: .
j_gene: TRBJ1-2

CDR3aa: CASRWDRKINSPLHF
CDR3nt: TGTGCCAGCAGGTGGGACAGGAAAATTAATTCACCCCTCCACTTT
v_gene: TRBV6-5
d_gene: TRBD1
abundance: .
j_gene: TRBJ1-6

CDR3aa: CAWSGPRVRNTEAFF
CDR3nt: TGTGCCTGGAGTGGGCCGAGGGTGAGGAACACTGAAGCTTTCTTT
v_gene: TRBV30
d_gene: .
abundance: .
j_gene: TRBJ1-1

CDR3aa: CASSLALYNEQFF
CDR3nt: TGTGCCAGCAGCCTAGCCCTATACAATGAGCAGTTCTTC
v_gene: TRBV7-2
d_gene: .
abundance: .
j_gene: TRBJ2-1

CDR3aa: CASSLGGAGGTDTQYF
CDR3nt: TGTGCCAGCAGCTTAGGCGGAGCGGGGGGCACAGATACGCAGTATTTT
v_gene: TRBV11-2
d_gene: TRBD2
abundance: .
j_gene: TRBJ2-3

CDR3aa: CSASGAGEGETQYF
CDR3nt: TGCAGTGCTAGTGGGGCGGGGGAAGGGGAGACCCAGTACTTC
v_gene: TRBV20-1
d_gene: TRBD2
abundance: .
j_gene: TRBJ2-5

CDR3aa: CASTTRGLPYSNQPQHF
CDR3nt: TGTGCCAGCACCACACGGGGACTGCCCTATAGCAATCAGCCCCAGCATTTT
v_gene: TRBV6-9
d_gene: .
abundance: .
j_gene: TRBJ1-5

CDR3aa: CASSMDGTGGAGDTQYF
CDR3nt: TGTGCCAGTAGTATGGATGGGACAGGGGGCGCGGGAGATACGCAGTATTTT
v_gene: TRBV19
d_gene: TRBD1
abundance: .
j_gene: TRBJ2-3

CDR3aa: CASSLSNRASNGKLFF
CDR3nt: TGTGCCAGCAGCTTAAGCAACAGGGCCTCTAATGGGAAACTGTTTTTT
v_gene: TRBV7-8
d_gene: .
abundance: .
j_gene: TRBJ1-4

CDR3aa: CASTQYSGGYTF
CDR3nt: TGTGCCAGCACCCAGTACAGTGGCGGCTACACCTTC
v_gene: TRBV12-3/TRBV12-4
d_gene: .
abundance: .
j_gene: TRBJ1-2

CDR3aa: CSAEEVYGYTF
CDR3nt: TGCAGTGCGGAGGAGGTCTATGGCTACACCTTC
v_gene: TRBV20-1
d_gene: .
abundance: .
j_gene: TRBJ1-2

CDR3aa: CASSLPTGGGSYGYTF
CDR3nt: TGTGCCAGCAGCCTCCCGACAGGCGGGGGTTCCTATGGCTACACCTTC
v_gene: TRBV7-9
d_gene: .
abundance: .
j_gene: TRBJ1-2

CDR3aa: CASREGFFQRDTQYF
CDR3nt: TGTGCCAGCAGAGAGGGCTTTTTCCAGCGGGATACGCAGTATTTT
v_gene: TRBV6-5
d_gene: .
abundance: .
j_gene: TRBJ2-3

CDR3aa: CASSQGSGQNYGYTF
CDR3nt: TGTGCCAGCAGCCAAGGGTCCGGACAAAACTATGGCTACACCTTC
v_gene: TRBV3-1/TRBV3-2
d_gene: .
abundance: few
j_gene: TRBJ1-2

CDR3aa: CASSLGDSINTEAFF
CDR3nt: TGCGCCAGCAGCTTGGGGGACAGTATAAACACTGAAGCTTTCTTT
v_gene: TRBV5-1
d_gene: TRBD1
abundance: .
j_gene: TRBJ1-1

CDR3aa: CASSKEPDRGRSYEQYF
CDR3nt: TGTGCCAGCAGCAAAGAACCCGACAGGGGGCGATCCTACGAGCAGTACTTC
v_gene: TRBV21-1
d_gene: .
abundance: .
j_gene: TRBJ2-7

CDR3aa: CASRPGTDMNTEAFF
CDR3nt: TGTGCCAGCAGGCCCGGGACAGACATGAACACTGAAGCTTTCTTT
v_gene: TRBV6-5
d_gene: TRBD1
abundance: .
j_gene: TRBJ1-1

CDR3aa: CASSPGQGEYGYTF
CDR3nt: TGTGCCAGCAGTCCCGGACAGGGAGAATATGGCTACACCTTC
v_gene: TRBV3-1/TRBV3-2
d_gene: TRBD1
abundance: .
j_gene: TRBJ1-2

CDR3aa: CASRQRGNNEQFF
CDR3nt: TGCGCCAGCAGACAGCGGGGGAACAATGAGCAGTTCTTC
v_gene: TRBV10-2
d_gene: TRBD2
abundance: .
j_gene: TRBJ2-1

CDR3aa: CASSQTAGGTYEQYF
CDR3nt: TGCGCCAGCAGTCAAACAGCGGGGGGTACCTACGAGCAGTACTTC
v_gene: TRBV4-1
d_gene: TRBD2
abundance: .
j_gene: TRBJ2-7

CDR3aa: CASSLRQGPNYGYTF
CDR3nt: TGTGCCAGCTCACTAAGACAGGGGCCCAACTATGGCTACACCTTC
v_gene: TRBV18
d_gene: TRBD1
abundance: .
j_gene: TRBJ1-2

CDR3aa: CASSQAQGGTDTQYF
CDR3nt: TGTGCCAGCAGCCAAGCGCAGGGGGGCACAGATACGCAGTATTTT
v_gene: TRBV3-1/TRBV3-2
d_gene: TRBD1
abundance: .
j_gene: TRBJ2-3

CDR3aa: CASNAGLGGELFF
CDR3nt: TGTGCCAGCAATGCGGGACTAGGGGGGGAGCTGTTTTTT
v_gene: TRBV6-5
d_gene: TRBD2
abundance: .
j_gene: TRBJ2-2

CDR3aa: CSVAAGGETQYF
CDR3nt: TGCAGCGTTGCAGCGGGGGGGGAGACCCAGTACTTC
v_gene: TRBV29-1
d_gene: TRBD2
abundance: .
j_gene: TRBJ2-5

CDR3aa: CASSLDRYSNQPQHF
CDR3nt: TGTGCCAGCAGCTTGGACCGGTATAGCAATCAGCCCCAGCATTTT
v_gene: TRBV5-5
d_gene: .
abundance: .
j_gene: TRBJ1-5

CDR3aa: CAISEGQGHQPQHF
CDR3nt: TGTGCCATCAGTGAGGGCCAGGGGCATCAGCCCCAGCATTTT
v_gene: TRBV10-3
d_gene: .
abundance: .
j_gene: TRBJ1-5

CDR3aa: CASSPRQGGQPQHF
CDR3nt: TGTGCCAGCAGTCCCCGACAGGGAGGTCAGCCCCAGCATTTT
v_gene: TRBV6-5
d_gene: TRBD1
abundance: .
j_gene: TRBJ1-5

CDR3aa: CASSLGLAGSTDTQYF
CDR3nt: TGCGCCAGCAGCTTGGGGCTAGCGGGGAGCACAGATACGCAGTATTTT
v_gene: TRBV5-1
d_gene: TRBD2
abundance: .
j_gene: TRBJ2-3